The clone carrying this T cell receptor (beta chain) occurred a few times. Its antigen is not known. This specimen belongs to a study of T cell repertoires in cytomegalovirus infection. The CDR3 is made up of 13 amino acids. Trimming removed 2 bases from V and 7 bases from J, with 9 bases in between. TCRdb analysed the reads with MiXCR anew, one entry per CDR3 protein. The sample lists approximately 43,000 distinct CDR3 sequences, 20% to 25% occurring once. The TCR comes from a human donor in good health (CMV status not recorded). Some clones in this sample may be carry-over from other donors' samples. The material sequenced was PBMCs, sequenced either directly or after in vitro stimulation (not recorded which). This chain links TRBV12-3 or TRBV12-4 with TRBJ1-5; D remains ambiguous. The CDR3 loop is CASSLQFGQPQHF. CDR3 nucleotides: TGTGCCAGCAGTTTACAATTCGGCCAGCCCCAGCATTTT.